This TCR beta chain was captured by sequencing in a study of CD8+ T cells in alopecia areata. Across the study: Treatment comprised oral tofacitinib, 5 to 10 mg twice daily, in treated patients. Points from the study as a whole: Many of the expanded lesional clones endured in scalp and blood while on tofacitinib.

Judged by abundance, this clone is medium-sized. Its antigen is unknown. CDR1 SQVTM and CDR2 ANQGSEA come from the germline V gene. The CDR3 spans 12 residues. Trimming cost V 5 bases and J 9 bases, with 14 bases left between them. In each case, RNA was isolated and then reverse transcribed into cDNA as the sequencing template. The data were produced by immunoSEQ multiplex PCR, yet TCRdb's version contains in-frame clones alone and is incomplete. The sample carries more than 100,000 clones, 53% recorded once. Treatment here: oral pan-JAK inhibitor, 5-10 mg twice daily. The receptor was derived from a human donor with alopecia areata. This specimen was CD4+ T cells sorted from blood, taken at week 4, from a patient treated with tofacitinib. The chain employs TRBV29-1 and TRBJ2-1; D is unclear. The CDR3 sequence is CSVQQSESEQFF. Written as DNA, the CDR3 is TGCAGCGTTCAACAGTCGGAAAGTGAGCAGTTCTTC.